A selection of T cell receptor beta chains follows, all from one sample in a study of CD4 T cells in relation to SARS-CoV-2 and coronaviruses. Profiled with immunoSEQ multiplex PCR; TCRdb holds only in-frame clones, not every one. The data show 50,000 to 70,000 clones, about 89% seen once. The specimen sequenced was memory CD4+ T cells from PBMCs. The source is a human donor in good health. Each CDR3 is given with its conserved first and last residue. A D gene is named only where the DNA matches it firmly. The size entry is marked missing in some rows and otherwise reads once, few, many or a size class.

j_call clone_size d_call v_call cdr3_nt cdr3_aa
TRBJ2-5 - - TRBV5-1 TGCGCCAGCAGCTTGGGGGACAGCCTCAGCCGGGGGGAGACCCAGTACTTC CASSLGDSLSRGETQYF
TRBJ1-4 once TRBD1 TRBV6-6 TGTGCCAGCAGTTACACTGGACAGGATGAAAAACTGTTTTTT CASSYTGQDEKLFF
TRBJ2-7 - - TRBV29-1 TGCAGCGTTGAAGATGACGGTGGCGAGCAGTACTTC CSVEDDGGEQYF
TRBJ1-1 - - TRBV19 TGTGCCAGTAGCCTCTCGTGGGGGGCAAACACTGAAGCTTTCTTT CASSLSWGANTEAFF
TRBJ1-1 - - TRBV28 TGTGCCAGCAGTGATACCGGACGGACGAACACTGAAGCTTTCTTT CASSDTGRTNTEAFF
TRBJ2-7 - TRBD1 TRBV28 TGTGCCAGCAGTTCCTGGACAGGGTCCTACGAGCAGTACTTC CASSSWTGSYEQYF
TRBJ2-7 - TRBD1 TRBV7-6 TGTGCCAGCAGCCCCGGGACAGGGATGCCCTACGAGCAGTACTTC CASSPGTGMPYEQYF
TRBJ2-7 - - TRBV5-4 TGTGCCAGCAGCCGATTAATCGATGGGGGGACCCCCTACGAGCAGTACTTC CASSRLIDGGTPYEQYF
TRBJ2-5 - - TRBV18 TGTGCCAGCTCCCCCTCCCGGATCCAAGAGACCCAGTACTTC CASSPSRIQETQYF
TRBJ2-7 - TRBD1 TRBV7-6 TGTGCCAGCAGCCTTGACAGGGGTGCCTACGAGCAGTACTTC CASSLDRGAYEQYF
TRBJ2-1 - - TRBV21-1 TGTGCCAGCAGCGCCCTGCGGAGGAAACAGGGGAGGGAGCAGTTCTTC CASSALRRKQGREQFF
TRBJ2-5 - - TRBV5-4 TGTGCCAGCAGCTTGGGCCAGCAAGAGACCCAGTACTTC CASSLGQQETQYF
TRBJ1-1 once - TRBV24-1 TGTGCCACCAGCACAGGGTACACTGAAGCTTTCTTT CATSTGYTEAFF
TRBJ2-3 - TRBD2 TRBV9 TGTGCCAGCAGCGTAGAGAGCGGCGGGGGGGCCAGCAGAGATACGCAGTATTTT CASSVESGGGASRDTQYF
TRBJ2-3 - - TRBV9 TGTGCCAGCAGCTCCCGCGGTGCCCAACAGGGTACGCAGTATTTT CASSSRGAQQGTQYF
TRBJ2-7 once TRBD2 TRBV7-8 TGTGCCAGCAGCCTGGGGACTAGCGCGGGCGAGCAGTACTTC CASSLGTSAGEQYF
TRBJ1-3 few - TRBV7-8 TGTGCCAGCAGCTTAAGCAGGGCCTACTCTGGAAACACCATATATTTT CASSLSRAYSGNTIYF
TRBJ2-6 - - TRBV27 TGTGCCAGCAGCCGAAATCCCGGGTATCGGGAATCTGGGGCCAACGTCCTGACTTTC CASSRNPGYRESGANVLTF
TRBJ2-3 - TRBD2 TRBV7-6 TGTGCCAGCAGCTCACTAGCGGGAGGGCCGGGGGTCGGAGATACGCAGTATTTT CASSSLAGGPGVGDTQYF
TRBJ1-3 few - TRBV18 TGTGCCAGCTCACCAGCTACAGCCCTCATCTCTGGAAACACCATATATTTT CASSPATALISGNTIYF
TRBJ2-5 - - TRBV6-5 TGTGCCAGCAGCCCCGTGGAGACCCAGTACTTC CASSPVETQYF
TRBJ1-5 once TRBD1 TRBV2 TGTGCCAGCAGAGGACAGGTCCAACAGCCCCAGCATTTT CASRGQVQQPQHF
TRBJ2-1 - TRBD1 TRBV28 TGTGCCAGCAGTTCCGACAGGGCGGATGAGCAGTTCTTC CASSSDRADEQFF
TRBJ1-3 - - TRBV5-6 TGTGCCAGCAGCTTGTCCGGTCACACCATATATTTT CASSLSGHTIYF
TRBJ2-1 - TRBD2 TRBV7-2 TGTGCCAGCAGCTTATTTAGCGGGGGGAACAATGAGCAGTTCTTC CASSLFSGGNNEQFF
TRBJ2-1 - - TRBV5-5 TGTGCCAGCAGCCCGACCCCCGGCCGTAGCTCCTACAATGAGCAGTTCTTC CASSPTPGRSSYNEQFF
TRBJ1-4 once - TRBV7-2 TGTGCCAGCAGCTTGCGGTCCGGTGAAAAACTGTTTTTT CASSLRSGEKLFF
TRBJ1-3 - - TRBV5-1 TGCGCCAGCAGCTTCAGGGGACCTGGAAACACCATATATTTT CASSFRGPGNTIYF
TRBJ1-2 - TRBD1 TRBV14 TGTGCCAGCAGTCCCCGACAGGGCGCCTATGGCTACACCTTC CASSPRQGAYGYTF
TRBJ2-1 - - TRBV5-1 TGCGCCAGCAGCCACGGGGCGGGGAATGAGCAGTTCTTC CASSHGAGNEQFF
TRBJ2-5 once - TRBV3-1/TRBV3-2 TGTGCCAGCAGCCAGTGGTTCCTCGGGTCCCTGTACCAAGAGACCCAGTACTTC CASSQWFLGSLYQETQYF
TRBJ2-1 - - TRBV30 TGTGCCTGGAACCGGGATAGCTACAATGAGCAGTTCTTC CAWNRDSYNEQFF
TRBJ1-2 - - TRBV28 TGTGCCAGCAGTTCCCGGCGGGGGGGACGCTACACCTTC CASSSRRGGRYTF
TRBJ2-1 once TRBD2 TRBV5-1 TGCGCCAGCAGCGGTGGCAGCGGGGGTTCGAACAATGAGCAGTTCTTC CASSGGSGGSNNEQFF
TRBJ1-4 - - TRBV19 TGTGCCAGTAGTCGCCTCGGGGGCTTCAATGAAAAACTGTTTTTT CASSRLGGFNEKLFF
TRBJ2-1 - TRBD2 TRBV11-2 TGTGCCAGCAGCCCCCTACTAGCGTTCGGGAGCTACAATGAGCAGTTCTTC CASSPLLAFGSYNEQFF
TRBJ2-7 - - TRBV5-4 TGTGCCACCTCGACGGCGGGCTCCTACGAGCAGTACTTC CATSTAGSYEQYF
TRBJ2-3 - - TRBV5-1 TGCGCCAGCAGCATCGGGTCGACTGGTGATACGCAGTATTTT CASSIGSTGDTQYF
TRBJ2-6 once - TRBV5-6 TGTGCCAGCAGCCTAAGCTCTGGGGCCAACGTCCTGACTTTC CASSLSSGANVLTF
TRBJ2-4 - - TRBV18 TGTGCCAGCTCACCATTGGACAGACTAGCCAAAAACATTCAGTACTTC CASSPLDRLAKNIQYF
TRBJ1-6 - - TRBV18 TGTGCCAGCTCACCTAATCCGGGGGAAAGTTCACCCCTCCACTTT CASSPNPGESSPLHF
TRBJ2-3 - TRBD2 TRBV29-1 TGCAGCGTTGGGACTAGCGGATTTACGCAGTATTTT CSVGTSGFTQYF
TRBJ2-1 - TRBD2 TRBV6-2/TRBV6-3 TGTGCCAGCAGTTACTCGAGGACTCGCGGGGGGGCGTACAATGAGCAGTTCTTC CASSYSRTRGGAYNEQFF
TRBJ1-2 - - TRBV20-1 TGCAGTGCTAGAACACGGTATGGCTACACCTTC CSARTRYGYTF
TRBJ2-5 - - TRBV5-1 TGCGCCAGCAGCCTCGACAGGCCCCGGGAGACCCAGTACTTC CASSLDRPRETQYF
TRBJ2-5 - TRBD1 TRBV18 TGTGCCAGCTCACCGATGGGGACAGGGCCCCACCAAGAGACCCAGTACTTC CASSPMGTGPHQETQYF
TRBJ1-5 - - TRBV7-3 TGTGCCAGCAGCTTATCAGGGAATCAGCCCCAGCATTTT CASSLSGNQPQHF
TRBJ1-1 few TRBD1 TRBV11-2 TGTGCCAGCAGCTTTGGACAGGGGAGGGGTGAAGCTTTCTTT CASSFGQGRGEAFF
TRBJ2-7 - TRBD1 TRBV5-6 TGTGCCAGCAGCCGGACAGGGGGCGAGCAGTACTTC CASSRTGGEQYF
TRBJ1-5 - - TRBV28 TGTGCCAGCAGTTCTCGTCAGCCCCAGCATTTT CASSSRQPQHF
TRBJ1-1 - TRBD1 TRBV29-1 TGCAGCGTCCTGGGGGGGACAGGGGGCAGGATGGGGATGAACACTGAAGCTTTCTTT CSVLGGTGGRMGMNTEAFF
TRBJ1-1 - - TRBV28 TGTGCCAGCAGTTTTGTCAGGGCCCCTGAAGCTTTCTTT CASSFVRAPEAFF
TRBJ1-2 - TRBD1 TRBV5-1 TGCGCCAGCAGCAACGACAGGGTTGGCTACACCTTC CASSNDRVGYTF